The TCR beta chain described here comes from a study of blood T cells in healthy people across ages. General observations from the study: A greater number of naive CD4+ cells and higher diversity distinguished long-lived donors from aged donors.

This CDR3 is 15 amino acids long. CDR1 is MGHRA, CDR2 YSYEKL, per germline. Between the trimmed V and J ends, which lost 1 base and 0 bases, there was a span of 9 bases. Only a few counts were recorded for this clonotype. Its antigen is as yet unknown. Every participating donor contributed about 10 milliliters of peripheral blood through a draw. A second about 7 to 12 cycle PCR used barcoded and J-beta primers. TCRdb analysed the 5' RACE reads with MiXCR anew, one entry per CDR3 protein. This sample has about 1.4 million distinct CDR3 sequences; 55% to 75% occur once, and the top ten carry 6.5% to 8.5%.

This receptor was obtained from a man younger than 30 in good health. Sequenced material: blood. This chain joins TRBV4-1 and TRBJ1-1; no firm D call. CDR3 region: CASSQGLGMNTEAFF. In nucleotides, the CDR3 is TGCGCCAGCAGCCAAGGTTTAGGAATGAACACTGAAGCTTTCTTT.